The entry that follows covers one TCR beta chain sequence. This specimen belongs to a study of blood T cell repertoires in COVID-19. Study overall: Some COVID-19 samples were acute and others convalescent; all came from the United States, Italy and Spain. The analysed material was cDNA or gDNA that came from T cells, B-cell-depleted T cells, or PBMCs.

Germline-derived CDR1 and CDR2 are SGDLS and YYNGEE. V gave up 4 bases and J gave up 5 bases; unmatched junction bases: 8. CDR3 length: 16 residues. Cohort 3 donors were reported recovered after two negative PCRs, clearance, or symptom resolution. Per the authors' pipeline: Estimation of nucleated cell counts relied on the amplification of reference gene primers. Only in-frame clones appear in the TCRdb table, and some are missing; sequencing was by immunoSEQ multiplex PCR. From that table come the V and J calls and clone size; the DNA was used to work out D and trimming. The sample has around 250,000 clones, roughly 86% seen once.

Sequences were obtained from PBMCs or T cells enriched from blood (not recorded which). The receptor comes from a woman aged 45-60 years who had recovered from COVID-19. The chain carries TRBV9 and TRBJ2-2; TRBD1 aligns across 10 bases. The chain's CDR3 is CASSLQGGQGTGELFF. The DNA of the CDR3 is TGTGCCAGCAGCCTCCAGGGGGGACAGGGGACCGGGGAGCTGTTTTTT.